The clone carrying this T cell receptor beta chain was counted a few times. The target antigen is unknown. The germline gives CDR1 SGDLS, CDR2 YYNGEE. V gave up 4 bases and J gave up 1 base; unmatched junction bases: 7. CDR3 length: 15 residues. The source of the sample is a study of T cells in Graves' hyperthyroidism and ophthalmopathy. Study at large: The initial diagnosis was the point when peripheral blood was collected, ahead of any treatment.

Findings of the study overall: In the blood, most expanded thyroid clonotypes above 0.001 appeared as well.

Disease duration under 2 months; hyperthyroidism patients were aged 18 to 65. TCR beta CDR3 sequences were amplified from RNA transcripts. TCR CDR3 regions were first amplified by RT-PCR with HTBI primers. TCRdb reprocessed the multiplex PCR reads with MiXCR, giving one entry per CDR3 protein. The sample carries 150,000 or so distinct CDR3 sequences, 22% recorded once. This receptor was identified in a woman between 50 and 59 years old with Graves' hyperthyroidism that later progressed to Graves' ophthalmopathy. Sequenced material: blood. The chain employs TRBV9 and TRBJ1-1, with 7 positions matching TRBD1. In nucleotides, the CDR3 is TGTGCCAGCAGCAGGACAGGAGTGGGGAACACTGAAGCTTTCTTT. Translation: CASSRTGVGNTEAFF. The complete variable domain, with remaining parts taken from reference TRBV9 and TRBJ1-1, reads DSGVTQTPKHLITATGQRVTLRCSPRSGDLSVYWYQQSLDQGLQFLIQYYNGEERAKGNILERFSAQQFPDLHSELNLSSLELGDSALYFCASSRTGVGNTEAFFGQGTRLTVV.